The source of this TCR beta chain is a study of PD-1 blockade in mismatch repair-deficient tumors. The sample holds a few counts of this clone. As to time point: archival surgical resection tumor tissue. Profiling relied on immunoSEQ multiplex PCR, and the TCRdb table lists in-frame clones only, not all of them. The sample lists about 3,500 clones; around 79% were seen once. The V gene's germline CDR1 is SNHLY and CDR2 FYNNEI. Unmatched junction bases numbered 3, after V lost 0 bases and J lost 6 bases. This CDR3 contains 15 residues. V gene TRBV2 combines with J gene TRBJ1-2; TRBD1 matches 11 bases. The TCR sequence derives from an adult with mismatch repair-deficient cancer. Source: primary tumor tissue, taken from a patient treated with pembrolizumab. The CDR3 sequence is CASSEARTGGHGYTF. The CDR3 DNA is TGTGCCAGCAGTGAAGCGAGGACAGGGGGCCATGGCTACACCTTC.